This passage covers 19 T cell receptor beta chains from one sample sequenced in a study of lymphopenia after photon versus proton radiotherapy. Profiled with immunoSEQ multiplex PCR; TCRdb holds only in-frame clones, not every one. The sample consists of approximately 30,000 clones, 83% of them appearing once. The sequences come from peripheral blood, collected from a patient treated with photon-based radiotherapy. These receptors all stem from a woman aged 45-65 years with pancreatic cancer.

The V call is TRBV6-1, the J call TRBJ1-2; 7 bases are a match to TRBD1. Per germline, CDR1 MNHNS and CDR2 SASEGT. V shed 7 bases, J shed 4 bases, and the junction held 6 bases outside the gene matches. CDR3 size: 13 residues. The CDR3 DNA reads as TGTGCCAGCACCGGGACAGCTACCTATGGCTACACCTTC. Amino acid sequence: CASTGTATYGYTF.

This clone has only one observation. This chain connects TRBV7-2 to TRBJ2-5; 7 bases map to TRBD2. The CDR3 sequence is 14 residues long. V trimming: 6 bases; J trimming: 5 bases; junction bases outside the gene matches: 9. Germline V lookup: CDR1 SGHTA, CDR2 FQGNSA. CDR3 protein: CASRQAGRSETQYF. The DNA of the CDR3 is TGTGCCAGCAGACAAGCGGGAAGGTCGGAGACCCAGTACTTC.

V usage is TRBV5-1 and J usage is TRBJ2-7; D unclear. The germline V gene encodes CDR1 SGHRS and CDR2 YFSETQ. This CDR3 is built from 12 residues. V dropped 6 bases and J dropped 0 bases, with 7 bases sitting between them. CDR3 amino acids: CASNGNSYEQYF. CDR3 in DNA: TGCGCCAGCAACGGCAACTCCTACGAGCAGTACTTC.

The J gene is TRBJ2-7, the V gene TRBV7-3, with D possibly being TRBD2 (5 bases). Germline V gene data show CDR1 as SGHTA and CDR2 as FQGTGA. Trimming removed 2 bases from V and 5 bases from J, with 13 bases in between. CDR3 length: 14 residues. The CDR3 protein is CASSLAQLEHEQYF. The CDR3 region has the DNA TGTGCCAGCAGCTTAGCCCAACTAGAGCACGAGCAGTACTTC.

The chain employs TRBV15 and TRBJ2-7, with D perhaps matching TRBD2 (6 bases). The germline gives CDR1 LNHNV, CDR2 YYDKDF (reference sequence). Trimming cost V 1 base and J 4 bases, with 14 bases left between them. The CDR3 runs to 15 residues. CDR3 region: CATSRAREIQYEQYF. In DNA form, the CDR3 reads TGTGCCACCAGCAGAGCACGGGAGATTCAATACGAGCAGTACTTC.

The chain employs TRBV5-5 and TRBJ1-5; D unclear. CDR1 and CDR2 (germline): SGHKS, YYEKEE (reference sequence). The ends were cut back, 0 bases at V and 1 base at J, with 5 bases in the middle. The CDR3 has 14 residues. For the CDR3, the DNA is TGTGCCAGCAGCTTGGGCAGCAGCAATCAGCCCCAGCATTTT. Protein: CASSLGSSNQPQHF.

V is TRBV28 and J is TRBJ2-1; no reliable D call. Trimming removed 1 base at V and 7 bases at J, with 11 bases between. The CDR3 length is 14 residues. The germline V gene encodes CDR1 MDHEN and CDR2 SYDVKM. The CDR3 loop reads CASSLSSPGNEQFF. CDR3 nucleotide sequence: TGTGCCAGCAGTTTATCCTCCCCCGGGAATGAGCAGTTCTTC.

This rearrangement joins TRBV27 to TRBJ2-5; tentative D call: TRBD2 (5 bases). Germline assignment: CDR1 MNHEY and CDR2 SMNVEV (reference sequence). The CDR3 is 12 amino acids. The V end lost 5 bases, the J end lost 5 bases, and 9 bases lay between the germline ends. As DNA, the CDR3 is TGTGCCAGCAGTCCCACGGGGGAGACCCAGTACTTC. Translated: CASSPTGETQYF.

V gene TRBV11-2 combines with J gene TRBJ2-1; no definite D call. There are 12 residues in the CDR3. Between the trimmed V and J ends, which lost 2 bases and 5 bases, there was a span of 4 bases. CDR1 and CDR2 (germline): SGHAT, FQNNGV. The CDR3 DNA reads TGTGCCAGCAGCTTAAATAACAATGAGCAGTTCTTC. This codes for CASSLNNNEQFF.

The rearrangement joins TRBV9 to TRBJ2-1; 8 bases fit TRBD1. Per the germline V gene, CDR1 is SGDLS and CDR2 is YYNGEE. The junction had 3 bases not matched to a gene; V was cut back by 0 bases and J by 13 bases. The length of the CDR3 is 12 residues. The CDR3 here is CASSVVDRVQFF. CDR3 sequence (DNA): TGTGCCAGCAGCGTAGTGGACAGGGTCCAGTTCTTC.

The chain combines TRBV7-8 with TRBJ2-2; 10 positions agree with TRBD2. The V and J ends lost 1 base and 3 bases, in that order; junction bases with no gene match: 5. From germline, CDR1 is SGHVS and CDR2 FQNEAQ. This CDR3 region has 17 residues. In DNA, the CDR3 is TGTGCCAGCAGCTTAGGGCTAGCGGGAGATCACACCGGGGAGCTGTTTTTT. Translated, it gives CASSLGLAGDHTGELFF.

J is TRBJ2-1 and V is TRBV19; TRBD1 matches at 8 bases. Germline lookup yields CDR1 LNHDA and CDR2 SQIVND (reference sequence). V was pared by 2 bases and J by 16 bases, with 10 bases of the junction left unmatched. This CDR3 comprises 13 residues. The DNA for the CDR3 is TGTGCCAGTAGTATATCCTCAGGGGGCTCCCGCTTCTTC. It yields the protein CASSISSGGSRFF.

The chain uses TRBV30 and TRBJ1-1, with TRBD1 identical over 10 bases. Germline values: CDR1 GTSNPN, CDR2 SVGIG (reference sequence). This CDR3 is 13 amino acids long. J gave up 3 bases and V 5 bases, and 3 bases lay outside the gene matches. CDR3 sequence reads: CAWDRGLDTEAFF. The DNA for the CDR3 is TGTGCCTGGGACAGGGGGCTTGACACTGAAGCTTTCTTT. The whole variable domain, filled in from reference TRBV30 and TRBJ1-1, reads SQTIHQWPATLVQPVGSPLSLECTVEGTSNPNLYWYRQAAGRGLQLLFYSVGIGQISSEVPQNLSASRPQDRQFILSSKKLLLSDSGFYLCAWDRGLDTEAFFGQGTRLTVV.

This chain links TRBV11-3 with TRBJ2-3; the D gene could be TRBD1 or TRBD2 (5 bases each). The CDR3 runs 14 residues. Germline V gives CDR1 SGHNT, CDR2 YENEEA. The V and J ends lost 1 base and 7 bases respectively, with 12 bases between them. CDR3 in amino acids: CASSLAGHGNTQYF. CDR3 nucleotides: TGTGCCAGCAGCTTAGCGGGGCACGGAAATACGCAGTATTTT.

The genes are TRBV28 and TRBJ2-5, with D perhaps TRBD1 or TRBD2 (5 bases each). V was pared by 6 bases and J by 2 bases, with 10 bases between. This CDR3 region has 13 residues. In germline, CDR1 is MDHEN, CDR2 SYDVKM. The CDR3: CASRGDGQETQYF. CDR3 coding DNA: TGTGCCAGCAGGGGGGATGGGCAAGAGACCCAGTACTTC.

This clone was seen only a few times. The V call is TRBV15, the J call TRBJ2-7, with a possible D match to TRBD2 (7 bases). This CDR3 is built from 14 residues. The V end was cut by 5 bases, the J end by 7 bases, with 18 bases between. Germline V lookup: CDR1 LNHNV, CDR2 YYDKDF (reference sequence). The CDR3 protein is CATSAGRGAKEQYF. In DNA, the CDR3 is TGTGCCACCAGCGCGGGCCGGGGGGCGAAAGAGCAGTACTTC.

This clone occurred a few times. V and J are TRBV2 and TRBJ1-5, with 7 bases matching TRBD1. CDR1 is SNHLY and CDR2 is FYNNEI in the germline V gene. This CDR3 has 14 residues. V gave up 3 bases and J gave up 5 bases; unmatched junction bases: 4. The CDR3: CASSEGTAYQPQHF. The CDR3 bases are TGTGCCAGCAGTGAGGGGACAGCATATCAGCCCCAGCATTTT.

CDR3 in amino acids: CAWSVFRWSPANTGELFF. DNA for the CDR3: TGTGCCTGGAGTGTATTCAGGTGGAGTCCAGCGAACACCGGGGAGCTGTTTTTT. The V gene is TRBV30, the J gene TRBJ2-2; D remains unclear. CDR1 and CDR2 from the germline V gene are GTSNPN and SVGIG (reference sequence). V shed 0 bases and J shed 0 bases, with 17 bases lying between them. This CDR3 contains 18 residues.

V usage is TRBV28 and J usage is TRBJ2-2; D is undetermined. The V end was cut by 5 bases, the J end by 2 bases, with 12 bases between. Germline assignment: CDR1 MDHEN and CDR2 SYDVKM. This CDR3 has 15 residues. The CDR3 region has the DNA TGTGCCAGCAGTCCTAACTGGGGAAACACCGGGGAGCTGTTTTTT. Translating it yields CASSPNWGNTGELFF.